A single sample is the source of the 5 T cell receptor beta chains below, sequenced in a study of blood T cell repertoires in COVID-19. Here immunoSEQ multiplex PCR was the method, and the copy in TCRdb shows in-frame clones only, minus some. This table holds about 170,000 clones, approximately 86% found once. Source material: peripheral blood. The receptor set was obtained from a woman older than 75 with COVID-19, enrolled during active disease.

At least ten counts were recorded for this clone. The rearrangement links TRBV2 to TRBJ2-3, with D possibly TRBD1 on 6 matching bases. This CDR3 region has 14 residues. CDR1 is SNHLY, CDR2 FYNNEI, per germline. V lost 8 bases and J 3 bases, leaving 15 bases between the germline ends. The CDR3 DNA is TGTGCCAGCCAGGGGTGGTACCAAACAGATACGCAGTATTTT. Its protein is CASQGWYQTDTQYF.

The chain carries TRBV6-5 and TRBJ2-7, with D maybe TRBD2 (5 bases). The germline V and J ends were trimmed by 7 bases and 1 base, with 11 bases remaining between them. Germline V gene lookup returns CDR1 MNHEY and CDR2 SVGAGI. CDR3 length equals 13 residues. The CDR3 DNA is TGTGCCAGCAAGAAAGAGGGATCCTACGAGCAGTACTTC. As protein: CASKKEGSYEQYF.

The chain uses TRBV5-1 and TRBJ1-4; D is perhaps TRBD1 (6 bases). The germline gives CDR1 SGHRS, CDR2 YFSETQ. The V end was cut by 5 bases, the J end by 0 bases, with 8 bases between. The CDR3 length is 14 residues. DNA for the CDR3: TGCGCCAGCAGAGGACAGTCAACTAATGAAAAACTGTTTTTT. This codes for CASRGQSTNEKLFF.

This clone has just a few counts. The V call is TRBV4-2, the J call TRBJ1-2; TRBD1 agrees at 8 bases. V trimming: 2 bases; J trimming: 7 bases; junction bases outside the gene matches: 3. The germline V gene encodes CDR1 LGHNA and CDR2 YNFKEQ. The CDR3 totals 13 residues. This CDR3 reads CASSQRDRTGYTF. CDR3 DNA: TGTGCCAGCAGCCAACGGGACAGGACTGGCTACACCTTC.

CDR3 in DNA: TGTGCCAGCAGTTTATCGACAGGGTCTAGGGGCTACACCTTC. This encodes CASSLSTGSRGYTF. V and J are TRBV28 and TRBJ1-2; TRBD1 matches at 7 bases. CDR1 is MDHEN and CDR2 is SYDVKM in the germline V gene. The length of the CDR3 is 14 residues. V lost 1 base to trimming and J lost 8 bases; unmatched junction nucleotides: 7.